This TCR beta chain was obtained from a study of early T cells in non-severe SARS-CoV-2 infection. Study-level information: From unsorted whole blood, bulk RNA was sequenced, and the chains remained unpaired. Study observations and caveats: Anti-spike CD8 responses were favored in VDJdb matching, and private and CD4 specificities were missed.

As part of library construction, unique molecular identifiers were attached to individual cDNA molecules. TCRdb re-derived calls from the 5' RACE reads in MiXCR, one entry per CDR3 protein. Of 64,000 or so distinct CDR3 sequences detected, roughly 13% appear once; the ten largest clones hold 4% to 5%. This clonotype was observed a few times. The target antigen is unknown. Trimming took 0 bases from V and 5 from J; bases not matched to a gene: 5. Germline V gene sequence: CDR1 MGHRA, CDR2 YSYEKL. CDR3 length: 15 residues. Material: whole blood. The genes are TRBV4-1 and TRBJ1-2; the match to TRBD1 covers 8 bases. The clonotype comes from an adult who was a healthcare worker with PCR-confirmed SARS-CoV-2 infection or an uninfected control (not recorded which). CDR3 protein: CASSQDQGAGYGYTF. In DNA form, the CDR3 reads TGCGCCAGCAGCCAAGATCAGGGGGCGGGATATGGCTACACCTTC.